Reported below is one T cell receptor beta chain. Its matching antigen is unknown. Sorted-subset replicate PCRs used 200 ng DNA, tens of thousands of T cell genomes. Sequencing used immunoSEQ multiplex PCR; TCRdb keeps in-frame clones, though not all of them. The sample consists of 2 million to 2.5 million clones, 93% of them appearing once. This entry comes from a study of shared clonotypes between healthy human individuals. Investigators divided CD4+ cells into CD45RA+ naive and CD45RA-negative memory subsets. General observations from the study: Rarefaction gave evidence that sorted-subset sequencing remained incomplete despite large depth. Among the subsets, naive ones generally showed larger estimated richness than memory ones.

V gave up 4 bases and J gave up 4 bases, with 11 bases separating them. Germline CDR1 is SGHKS and CDR2 is YYEKEE (reference sequence). The CDR3 totals 13 residues. The sequenced sample was naive CD4+ T cells from PBMCs. Subset denoted: CD45RA+ positively selected. This receptor was identified in a man younger than 35 in good health. Some clones in this sample may be carry-over from other donors' samples. V and J are TRBV5-5 and TRBJ1-2; D ambiguous. The CDR3 region is CASSPPRAYGYTF. The CDR3 DNA sequence: TGTGCCAGCAGCCCCCCAAGGGCCTATGGCTACACCTTC.